The present entry profiles one T cell receptor beta chain with its context. This specimen comes from a study of T cell changes during pregnancy in multiple sclerosis. Germline assignment: CDR1 SGHRS and CDR2 YFSETQ. CDR3 length: 18 amino acids. The ends lost 0 bases at V and 8 bases at J; junction bases unmatched: 15. The table came from immunoSEQ multiplex PCR; TCRdb's copy has only in-frame clones and leaves some out. The repertoire holds tens of thousands of clones, with 75% to 95% as singletons. The sequences come from CD4+ T cells from peripheral blood mononuclear cells, collected before pregnancy. The chain employs TRBV5-1 and TRBJ2-1; 9 nucleotides align to TRBD2. The receptor was derived from a female donor with multiple sclerosis, enrolled in a pregnancy study. CDR3 DNA: TGCGCCAGCAGCTTGGGGTTTGGTAGCGGGAGCCCAGGGGATGAGCAGTTCTTC. Amino acid sequence: CASSLGFGSGSPGDEQFF.